This T cell receptor beta chain stems from a study of blood T cell repertoires in COVID-19. In the study overall: Both acute and convalescent COVID-19 samples were obtained from the United States, Italy and Spain. PBMCs, B-cell-depleted T cells, or T cells were the source of the cDNA or gDNA that made up the material.

This CDR3 region has 17 residues. Germline CDR1 MGHDK, CDR2 SYGVNS. With 2 bases clipped from V and 0 bases from J, the junction kept 6 bases outside the gene matches. In the source study's methods: Amplifying reference gene primers gave estimates of nucleated cell counts. The data were produced by immunoSEQ multiplex PCR, yet TCRdb's version contains in-frame clones alone and is incomplete. V and J calls and clone size come straight from that table; D and trimming were deduced from the DNA. The sample gives a few hundred thousand clones, around 85% of which show up once; roughly 6.3% is in the top ten.

The sequenced material came from peripheral blood. The chain combines TRBV25-1 with TRBJ1-3; the match to TRBD1 covers 8 bases. This TCR was sampled from a man aged 55 to 69 with acute or convalescent COVID-19. CDR3 coding DNA: TGTGCCAGCAGTGAAGTAGGACAGGGATTCTCTGGAAACACCATATATTTT. This codes for CASSEVGQGFSGNTIYF.